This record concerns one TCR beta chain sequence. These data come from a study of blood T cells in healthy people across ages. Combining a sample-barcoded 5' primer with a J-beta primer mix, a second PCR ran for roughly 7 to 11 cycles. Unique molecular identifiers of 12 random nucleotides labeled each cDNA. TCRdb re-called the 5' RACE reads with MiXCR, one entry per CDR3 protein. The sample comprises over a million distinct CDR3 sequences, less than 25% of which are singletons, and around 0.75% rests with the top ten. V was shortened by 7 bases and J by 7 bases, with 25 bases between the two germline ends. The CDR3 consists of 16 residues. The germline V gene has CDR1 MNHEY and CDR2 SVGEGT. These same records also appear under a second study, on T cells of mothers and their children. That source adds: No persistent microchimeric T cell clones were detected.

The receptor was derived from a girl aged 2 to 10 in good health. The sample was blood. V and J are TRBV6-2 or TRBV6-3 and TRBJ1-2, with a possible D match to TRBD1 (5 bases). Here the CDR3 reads CASKGSSGTFPSGYTF. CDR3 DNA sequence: TGTGCCAGCAAGGGGTCGTCGGGTACCTTTCCCAGTGGCTACACCTTC.